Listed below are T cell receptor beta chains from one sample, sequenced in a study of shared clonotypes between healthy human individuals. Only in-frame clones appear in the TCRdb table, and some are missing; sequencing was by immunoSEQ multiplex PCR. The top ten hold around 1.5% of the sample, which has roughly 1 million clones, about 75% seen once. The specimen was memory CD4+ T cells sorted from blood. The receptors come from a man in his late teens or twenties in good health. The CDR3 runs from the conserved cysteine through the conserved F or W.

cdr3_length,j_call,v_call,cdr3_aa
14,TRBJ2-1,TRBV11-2,CASSLVMGQDEQFF
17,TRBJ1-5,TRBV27,CASSKGASYYSNQPQHF
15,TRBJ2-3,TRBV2,CASSENVGPPDTQYF
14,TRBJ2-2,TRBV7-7,CASSQGPNTGELFF
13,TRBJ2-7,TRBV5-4,CASSLASGYEQYF
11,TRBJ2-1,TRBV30,CAWSPDNEQFF
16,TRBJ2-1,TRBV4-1,CASSQGLAGDDNEQFF
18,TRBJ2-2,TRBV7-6,CASSLGRKAGEPTGELFF
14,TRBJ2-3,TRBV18,CASSLGQAQDTQYF
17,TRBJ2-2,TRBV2,CASSEPQGRGAAGELFF
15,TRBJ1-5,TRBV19,CASRRDGQYNQPQHF
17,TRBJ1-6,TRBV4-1,CASSRGEGKGPNSPLHF
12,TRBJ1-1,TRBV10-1,CASRGDRGRAFF
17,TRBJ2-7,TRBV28,CASSLGAKIGVLYEQYF
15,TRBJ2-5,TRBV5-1,CASSVGTVDGETQYF
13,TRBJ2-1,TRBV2,CASSEGNYNEQFF
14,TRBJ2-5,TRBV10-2,CASSEQGPSQTQYF
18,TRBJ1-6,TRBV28,CASNSGRGGSTYNSPLHF
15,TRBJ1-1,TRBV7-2,CASSARQGRGTEAFF
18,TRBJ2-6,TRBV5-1,CASSPGVSGSGGANVLTF
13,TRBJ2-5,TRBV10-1,CASSRTVQETQYF
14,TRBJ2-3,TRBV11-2,CASSLAGEGDTQYF
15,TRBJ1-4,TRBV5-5,CASSRRRDRAEKLFF
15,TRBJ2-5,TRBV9,CASSAWTGVVQTQYF
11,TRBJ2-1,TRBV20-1,CSAGVGGPQFF
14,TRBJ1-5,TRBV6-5,CASSYGQGSQPQHF
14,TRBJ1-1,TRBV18,CASSPNGMNTEAFF
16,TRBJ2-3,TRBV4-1,CASSQTGTEGTDTQYF
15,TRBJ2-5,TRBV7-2,CASSLGYRASETQYF
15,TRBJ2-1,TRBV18,CASSPTVISLNEQFF
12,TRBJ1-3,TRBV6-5,CASSSRGNTIYF
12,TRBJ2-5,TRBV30,CAWSLSGETQYF